This TCR beta chain was profiled in a study of post-analysis software for immune sequencing data. The wider study: Several disease courses (relapsing-remitting, secondary progressive and progressive-relapsing) of multiple sclerosis were included.

The sample holds a few counts of this clonotype. Its antigen is as yet unknown. Study-wide results and caveats: The authors found that F measure strongly co-clustered same-batch samples.

Prepared TCR beta cDNA libraries contained unique molecular identifiers. MiXCR, run by TCRdb on the PCR reads, gives a single entry per CDR3 protein. The table lists about 770,000 distinct CDR3 sequences, just over 45% of them singletons. The specimen was blood. The clonotype was recovered from a girl aged 10 to 17 with multiple sclerosis.

In DNA form, the CDR3 reads TGTGCCAGCAGCGCCCAGGGGAATTTGAATTCACCCCTCCACTTT. This codes for CASSAQGNLNSPLHF. The chain uses TRBV9 and TRBJ1-6, with D tentatively TRBD1 (6 bases). CDR3 length: 15 amino acids. V lost 3 bases to trimming and J lost 7 bases, with 14 bases between them. CDR1 and CDR2 (germline): SGDLS, YYNGEE.